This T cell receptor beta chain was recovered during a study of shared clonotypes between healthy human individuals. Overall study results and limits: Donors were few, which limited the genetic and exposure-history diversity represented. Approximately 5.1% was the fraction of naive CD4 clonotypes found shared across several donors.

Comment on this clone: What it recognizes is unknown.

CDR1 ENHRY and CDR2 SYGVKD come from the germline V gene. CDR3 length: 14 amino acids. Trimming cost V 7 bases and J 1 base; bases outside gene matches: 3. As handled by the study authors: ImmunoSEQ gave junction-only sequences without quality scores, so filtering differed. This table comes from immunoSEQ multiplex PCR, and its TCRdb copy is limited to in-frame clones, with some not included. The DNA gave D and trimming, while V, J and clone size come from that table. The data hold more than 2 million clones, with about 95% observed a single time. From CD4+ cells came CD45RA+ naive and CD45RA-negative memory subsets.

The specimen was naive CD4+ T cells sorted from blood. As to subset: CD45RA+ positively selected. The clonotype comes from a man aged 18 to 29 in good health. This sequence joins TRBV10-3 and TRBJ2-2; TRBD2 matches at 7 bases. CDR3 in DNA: TGTGCCATCACCAGCGGGGTGAACACCGGGGAGCTGTTTTTT. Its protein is CAITSGVNTGELFF.